Following are 23 T cell receptor beta chains from one sample sequenced in a study of T-cell memory formation after mild COVID-19. TCRdb recomputed calls from the 5' RACE reads with MiXCR, one row per CDR3 protein. The sample yields approximately 250,000 distinct CDR3 sequences, under 20% seen once. Sequencing used PBMCs or a T cell subset sorted from them (not recorded which). Receptor source: a man younger than 35 who had mild COVID-19 (a few samples of this study predate the infection). Cell type and time point are not known.

This clonotype was observed a few times. The V and J genes are TRBV11-2 and TRBJ2-1; 8 bases match TRBD2. The CDR3 totals 17 residues. The V segment lost 1 base and the J segment 2 bases; nucleotides outside the gene matches: 7. CDR1 is SGHAT, CDR2 FQNNGV, per germline. The DNA for the CDR3 is TGTGCCAGCAGCTTAGTTGGGCGGGGGGTAGCCTACAATGAGCAGTTCTTC. Residues: CASSLVGRGVAYNEQFF.

This clonotype appeared a single time. The gene calls are TRBV4-1 and TRBJ2-5, with D hard to call. The CDR3 spans 13 residues. Germline CDR1 MGHRA, CDR2 YSYEKL. Deletions cut 1 base from V and 4 bases from J, with 7 bases between. The CDR3 DNA reads as TGCGCCAGCAGCCAAGGGGATCGAGAGACCCAGTACTTC. Residues: CASSQGDRETQYF.

The V gene is TRBV12-3 or TRBV12-4, the J gene TRBJ2-2; D is perhaps TRBD2 (6 bases). V was pared by 7 bases and J by 0 bases, with 9 bases between. The CDR3 consists of 14 residues. In DNA, the CDR3 is TGTGCCAGCAAGGCGGGATCGAACACCGGGGAGCTGTTTTTT. Its protein product is CASKAGSNTGELFF.

This clonotype was counted only a few times. V usage is TRBV7-2 and J usage is TRBJ2-3, with D possibly matching TRBD1 (6 bases). The CDR3 extends over 18 amino acids. V was clipped by 3 bases and J by 6 bases, with 25 bases between them. The germline CDR1 and CDR2 sequences are SGHTA and FQGNSA. The CDR3 loop reads CASSLGARSLGSSDTQYF. CDR3 bases: TGTGCCAGCAGCTTGGGGGCGCGGTCGTTGGGGTCGTCTGATACGCAGTATTTT.

In its sample, this clonotype was seen a few times. The CDR3 sequence is CSVGQGPDSPLHF. CDR3 DNA sequence: TGCAGCGTTGGGCAGGGTCCGGATTCACCCCTCCACTTT. The chain is built from TRBV29-1 and TRBJ1-6; tentatively, D is TRBD1 (5 bases). The CDR3 is 13 residues long. Trimming left V 4 bases short and J 8 bases short, with 12 bases between. The germline V gene has CDR1 SQVTM and CDR2 ANQGSEA. Full variable domain (rest looked up from reference TRBV29-1 and TRBJ1-6): SAVISQKPSRDICQRGTSLTIQCQVDSQVTMMFWYRQQPGQSLTLIATANQGSEATYESGFVIDKFPISRPNLTFSTLTVSNMSPEDSSIYLCSVGQGPDSPLHFGNGTRLTVT.

This clonotype was detected a few times. The J gene is TRBJ2-1, the V gene TRBV29-1; no clear D. The CDR3 contains 11 residues. Germline V lookup: CDR1 SQVTM, CDR2 ANQGSEA. With 4 bases removed from V and 7 bases from J, the gap between germline ends came to 8 bases. CDR3 residues: CSVASRNEQFF. In DNA, the CDR3 is TGCAGCGTTGCCAGCCGTAATGAGCAGTTCTTC.

This chain joins TRBV4-2 and TRBJ2-3; D tentatively reads TRBD1 or TRBD2 (5 bases each). Germline assignment: CDR1 LGHNA and CDR2 YNFKEQ. The CDR3 contains 15 residues. The V end was cut by 4 bases, the J end by 8 bases, with 19 bases between. The chain's CDR3 is CASSPRDPRRGTQYF. CDR3 in DNA: TGTGCCAGCAGCCCCCGGGACCCAAGGCGAGGTACGCAGTATTTT.

This clonotype was detected only a few times. The chain employs TRBV9 and TRBJ2-3, with D possibly TRBD1 on 6 matching bases. In germline, CDR1 is SGDLS, CDR2 YYNGEE. CDR3 size: 15 residues. Deletions cut 1 base from V and 2 bases from J, with 11 bases between. DNA for the CDR3: TGTGCCAGCAGCGTATGGTCAGGGGCCACAGATACGCAGTATTTT. It is translated as CASSVWSGATDTQYF. Based on the CDR3 plus reference TRBV9 and TRBJ2-3, the full variable domain is DSGVTQTPKHLITATGQRVTLRCSPRSGDLSVYWYQQSLDQGLQFLIQYYNGEERAKGNILERFSAQQFPDLHSELNLSSLELGDSALYFCASSVWSGATDTQYFGPGTRLTVL.

This clonotype was observed a few times. This chain connects TRBV5-1 to TRBJ1-2, with no clear D. The CDR3 sequence is 13 residues long. V was cut by 2 bases and J by 6 bases, with 11 bases left in between. Per the germline V gene, CDR1 is SGHRS and CDR2 is YFSETQ. CDR3 loop: CASSFLPPNGYTF. The DNA for the CDR3 is TGCGCCAGCAGCTTTCTTCCGCCGAATGGCTACACCTTC.

This clonotype occurred a few times. The chain recombines TRBV10-3 with TRBJ2-5; weak D call: TRBD2 (6 bases). Trimming took 10 bases from V and 0 from J, leaving 18 bases between them. CDR3 length equals 15 residues. In germline, CDR1 is ENHRY, CDR2 SYGVKD. Written as DNA, the CDR3 is TGTGCCACCGGTTCGGCGGCGGGGTACCAAGAGACCCAGTACTTC. Translating it yields CATGSAAGYQETQYF.

This clonotype was observed a few times. This chain connects TRBV7-9 to TRBJ2-7; D remains unclear. CDR3 length equals 12 residues. V was clipped by 3 bases and J by 6 bases, with 9 bases between them. Germline V CDR1 and CDR2: SEHNR, FQNEAQ (reference sequence). Written as DNA, the CDR3 is TGTGCCAGCAGCTTCAGCCGAGGCGAGCAGTACGTC. Translated: CASSFSRGEQYV.

This clonotype was seen a few times. The gene calls are TRBV5-6 and TRBJ1-1, with D perhaps matching TRBD1 (5 bases). This CDR3 region has 15 residues. CDR1 SGHDT and CDR2 YYEEEE come from the germline V gene. Between the trimmed V and J ends, which lost 3 bases and 6 bases, there was a span of 18 bases. The CDR3 here is CASSSGQGLRAEAFF. As DNA, the CDR3 is TGTGCCAGCAGCTCCGGTCAGGGTCTAAGAGCTGAAGCTTTCTTT.

A few counts support this clonotype. This sequence joins TRBV6-5 and TRBJ1-2; TRBD1 might be the D (5 bases). Trimming pared 6 bases from V and 8 bases from J, leaving 16 bases between. Germline V lookup: CDR1 MNHEY, CDR2 SVGAGI. This CDR3 contains 13 residues. The CDR3 sequence is CASSFPGGGGYTF. DNA of the CDR3: TGTGCCAGCAGCTTCCCGGGCGGGGGAGGCTACACCTTC.

This clonotype was seen only a few times. This chain connects TRBV5-1 to TRBJ1-6; tentative D call: TRBD1 (5 bases). V lost 1 base and J 7 bases, leaving 9 bases between the germline ends. Germline lookup yields CDR1 SGHRS and CDR2 YFSETQ. This CDR3 is 14 amino acids long. The CDR3 is CASSLWGSNSPLHF. DNA for the CDR3: TGCGCCAGCAGCTTGTGGGGGTCAAATTCACCCCTCCACTTT.

This clonotype has more than one count but fewer than ten. J is TRBJ2-7 and V is TRBV5-1, with D possibly being TRBD2 (6 bases). Germline CDR1 reads SGHRS; CDR2 reads YFSETQ. The CDR3 runs 14 residues. V lost 2 bases to trimming and J lost 5 bases, with 14 bases between them. CDR3 DNA: TGCGCCAGCAGCTTCCTGGCGGGGAAAGACGAGCAGTACTTC. Protein: CASSFLAGKDEQYF. The full variable domain, completed using reference TRBV5-1 and TRBJ2-7, is KAGVTQTPRYLIKTRGQQVTLSCSPISGHRSVSWYQQTPGQGLQFLFEYFSETQRNKGNFPGRFSGRQFSNSRSEMNVSTLELGDSALYLCASSFLAGKDEQYFGPGTRLTVT.

This clonotype was picked up many times. This chain uses TRBV14 with TRBJ2-6; D gene unclear. V dropped 1 base and J dropped 0 bases, with 4 bases sitting between them. Germline-derived CDR1 and CDR2 are SGHDN and FVKESK. The CDR3 runs to 15 residues. CDR3 nucleotide sequence: TGTGCCAGCAGCCAAGGGCGCTCTGGGGCCAACGTCCTGACTTTC. This sequence encodes CASSQGRSGANVLTF.

This clonotype was seen only a few times. The chain links TRBV4-1 to TRBJ1-3; D not certain. V shed 0 bases and J shed 0 bases, with 12 bases lying between them. The CDR3 has 17 amino acids. The germline CDR1 and CDR2 sequences are MGHRA and YSYEKL. In DNA, the CDR3 is TGCGCCAGCAGCCAAGATGGAACGGTACTCTCTGGAAACACCATATATTTT. Protein: CASSQDGTVLSGNTIYF.

This clonotype has a handful of counts. This chain joins TRBV4-3 and TRBJ1-5; 7 positions match TRBD1. The CDR3 runs 15 residues. Germline values: CDR1 LGHNA, CDR2 YSLEER. V gave up 5 bases and J gave up 3 bases; unmatched junction bases: 7. CDR3 sequence reads: CASSDTRGVNQPQHF. The CDR3 DNA sequence: TGCGCCAGCAGCGATACCAGGGGGGTCAATCAGCCCCAGCATTTT.

This chain joins TRBV7-9 and TRBJ2-1, with 8 bases identical to TRBD1. Germline trimming cut 1 base from V and 2 bases from J; bases unmatched to any gene: 4. This CDR3 has 16 amino acids. Germline values: CDR1 SEHNR, CDR2 FQNEAQ (reference sequence). The CDR3 bases are TGTGCCAGCAGCTTAGGACAGGGGAGCGCCTACAATGAGCAGTTCTTC. This gives the protein CASSLGQGSAYNEQFF.

The chain has TRBV20-1 and TRBJ2-3; D remains unclear. Per germline, CDR1 DFQATT and CDR2 SNEGSKA (reference sequence). The length of the CDR3 is 15 residues. Trimming shortened V by 1 base and J by 0 bases, and 11 bases separated the two germline ends. CDR3 in amino acids: CSARGSGTSTDTQYF. The CDR3 bases are TGCAGTGCTAGAGGATCTGGAACTAGCACAGATACGCAGTATTTT.

This clonotype occurred many times. This chain uses TRBV4-1 with TRBJ1-2, with unresolved D. The germline CDR1 and CDR2 sequences are MGHRA and YSYEKL. Trimming took 1 base from V and 7 from J, leaving 4 bases between them. The length of the CDR3 is 11 residues. The CDR3 loop is CASSQGSGYTF. The CDR3, as DNA: TGCGCCAGCAGCCAAGGTAGTGGCTACACCTTC.

V and J are TRBV4-3 and TRBJ1-2; D ambiguous. The CDR3 extends over 15 amino acids. The ends were cut back, 0 bases at V and 6 bases at J, with 14 bases in the middle. Germline V gives CDR1 LGHNA, CDR2 YSLEER. The CDR3 DNA is TGCGCCAGCAGCCAAGATGGCCCAGGATTGGATGGCTACACCTTC. It yields the protein CASSQDGPGLDGYTF.

This clonotype was counted only a few times. This chain links TRBV7-9 with TRBJ2-2, with D hard to call. Deletions cut 1 base from V and 5 bases from J, with 11 bases between. Germline CDR1 reads SEHNR; CDR2 reads FQNEAQ (reference sequence). The CDR3 loop spans 15 amino acids. DNA of the CDR3: TGTGCCAGCAGCTTAGGTGGTCCGGTTACCGGGGAGCTGTTTTTT. Translation gives CASSLGGPVTGELFF.